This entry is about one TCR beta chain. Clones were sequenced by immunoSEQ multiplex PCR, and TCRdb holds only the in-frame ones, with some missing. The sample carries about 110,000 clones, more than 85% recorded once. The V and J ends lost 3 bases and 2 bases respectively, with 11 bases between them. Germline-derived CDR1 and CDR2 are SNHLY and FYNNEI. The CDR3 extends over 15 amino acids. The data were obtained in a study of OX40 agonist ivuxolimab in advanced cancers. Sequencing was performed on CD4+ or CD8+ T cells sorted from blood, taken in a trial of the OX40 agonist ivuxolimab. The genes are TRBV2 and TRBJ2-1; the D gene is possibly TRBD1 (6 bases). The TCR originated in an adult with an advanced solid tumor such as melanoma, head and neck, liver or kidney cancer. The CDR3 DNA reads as TGTGCCAGCAGTGAGCAGGGGCGGGCCTACAATGAGCAGTTCTTC. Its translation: CASSEQGRAYNEQFF.